A selection of T cell receptor beta chains follows, all from one sample in a study of CD8+ T cells in alopecia areata. Assay used: immunoSEQ multiplex PCR; TCRdb lists only in-frame clones, some missing. The sample contains 110,000 to 150,000 clones, roughly three fifths of which appear only once. The sample in question was CD4+ T cells sorted from blood, obtained at week 0. Receptor source: a human donor with alopecia areata. Both conserved end residues are trimmed from each CDR3.

v_gene | CDR3aa
TRBV9 | ASSVKTGSSYNSPLH
TRBV4-2 | ASSQGGRGGPQETQY
TRBV30 | AWTHGLNTETF
TRBV19 | ASSRGQGGVGGYT
TRBV7-9 | ASKPGRFNNEQF
TRBV29-1 | SVGGGGSTETQY
TRBV25-1 | ATLVLYEQY
TRBV27 | ASRGLSGLETQY
TRBV5-1 | ASGPLPGPGTLH
TRBV29-1 | SVGSGVAMSGTQY
TRBV30 | AWSVQGSGATQY
TRBV7-2 | ASSLGQGGGYT